The rows below give T cell receptor beta chains drawn from one sample of a study of CD8 T cells in Susac syndrome. TCRdb re-analysed the immunoSEQ multiplex PCR reads in MiXCR, keeping a single row per CDR3 protein. The sample includes under 200,000 distinct CDR3 sequences, 90% to 95% of them seen just once. Sequenced input: CD4+ T cells from PBMCs. Receptors originate from a human donor with Susac syndrome. Each CDR3 is given with its conserved first and last residue. Fields, in order: CDR3 length, D gene, clone size, J gene, V gene, CDR3 DNA, CDR3 protein. A D gene is named only where the DNA matches it firmly. Clone size is stated in some rows and not others, as once, few, many or a class when expanded.

len: 13; d_gene: TRBD1; abundance: once; j_gene: TRBJ1-1; v_gene: TRBV20-1; CDR3nt: TGCAGTGCTCGATCGACAGGGTCCCTTGAAGCTTTCTTT; CDR3aa: CSARSTGSLEAFF
len: 13; d_gene: -; abundance: -; j_gene: TRBJ2-7; v_gene: TRBV5-1; CDR3nt: TGCGCCAGCAATGCAGGGGCGGCCTACGAGCAGTACTTC; CDR3aa: CASNAGAAYEQYF
len: 12; d_gene: -; abundance: -; j_gene: TRBJ2-5; v_gene: TRBV2; CDR3nt: TGTGCCAGCATAACTTCCCAAGAGACCCAGTACTTC; CDR3aa: CASITSQETQYF
len: 13; d_gene: TRBD1; abundance: -; j_gene: TRBJ1-2; v_gene: TRBV20-1; CDR3nt: TGCAGTGCTAGCCCCGGACAGGGAAGTGGCTACACCTTC; CDR3aa: CSASPGQGSGYTF
len: 16; d_gene: -; abundance: once; j_gene: TRBJ2-7; v_gene: TRBV5-1; CDR3nt: TGCGCCAGCAGCCCAAAAGAGGGGACGGACTCCTACGAGCAGTACTTC; CDR3aa: CASSPKEGTDSYEQYF
len: 16; d_gene: -; abundance: -; j_gene: TRBJ1-1; v_gene: TRBV27; CDR3nt: TGTGCCAGCAGTCGAAAAAGACAGCTTTTGAACACTGAAGCTTTCTTT; CDR3aa: CASSRKRQLLNTEAFF
len: 13; d_gene: -; abundance: -; j_gene: TRBJ1-2; v_gene: TRBV7-9; CDR3nt: TGTGCCAGCAGCTTCGGTGGGGACCAGGGCTACACCTTC; CDR3aa: CASSFGGDQGYTF
len: 13; d_gene: -; abundance: -; j_gene: TRBJ2-1; v_gene: TRBV11-3; CDR3nt: TGTGCCAGCAGCTTATACCGGGACAATGAGCAGTTCTTC; CDR3aa: CASSLYRDNEQFF
len: 13; d_gene: -; abundance: -; j_gene: TRBJ1-2; v_gene: TRBV20-1; CDR3nt: TGCAGTGCGCCCCACAGGGTCCGGGGAGGCTACACCTTC; CDR3aa: CSAPHRVRGGYTF
len: 15; d_gene: TRBD2; abundance: -; j_gene: TRBJ2-5; v_gene: TRBV12-3/TRBV12-4; CDR3nt: TGTGCCAGCAGTTCCGGGACTAGGGTGAGCGGGAGCCAGTACTTC; CDR3aa: CASSSGTRVSGSQYF
len: 14; d_gene: -; abundance: once; j_gene: TRBJ1-1; v_gene: TRBV29-1; CDR3nt: TGCAGCGTTGTTAAGGGGAAGGCGAACACTGAAGCTTTCTTT; CDR3aa: CSVVKGKANTEAFF
len: 14; d_gene: -; abundance: once; j_gene: TRBJ2-3; v_gene: TRBV9; CDR3nt: TGTGCCAGCAGCCCCGGCTACACTATGGATACGCAGTATTTT; CDR3aa: CASSPGYTMDTQYF
len: 15; d_gene: -; abundance: -; j_gene: TRBJ2-2; v_gene: TRBV4-1; CDR3nt: TGCGCCAGCAGCGAGCAAGCTTCAAACACCGGGGAGCTGTTTTTT; CDR3aa: CASSEQASNTGELFF
len: 14; d_gene: TRBD2; abundance: -; j_gene: TRBJ2-7; v_gene: TRBV5-4; CDR3nt: TGTGCCAGCAGCCCCGGACTAGCGCTCTACGAGCAGTACTTC; CDR3aa: CASSPGLALYEQYF
len: 14; d_gene: -; abundance: -; j_gene: TRBJ1-6; v_gene: TRBV6-2/TRBV6-3; CDR3nt: TGTGCCAGCGGGCCCGCCACCCTGACCAGGCCCCTCCACTTT; CDR3aa: CASGPATLTRPLHF
len: 14; d_gene: TRBD1; abundance: -; j_gene: TRBJ1-1; v_gene: TRBV9; CDR3nt: TGTGCCAGCAGCGTAAGGGACAGGGGCACTGAAGCTTTCTTT; CDR3aa: CASSVRDRGTEAFF
len: 15; d_gene: -; abundance: -; j_gene: TRBJ2-7; v_gene: TRBV4-2; CDR3nt: TGTGCCAGCAGCCAAGATTCTGACAGGTTATACGAGCAGTACTTC; CDR3aa: CASSQDSDRLYEQYF
len: 17; d_gene: -; abundance: once; j_gene: TRBJ2-1; v_gene: TRBV28; CDR3nt: TGTGCCAGCAGTCCCTACTTAACGGAGGGGGCCTACAATGAGCAGTTCTTC; CDR3aa: CASSPYLTEGAYNEQFF
len: 14; d_gene: TRBD2; abundance: -; j_gene: TRBJ2-3; v_gene: TRBV5-1; CDR3nt: TGCGCCAGCAGCTCGAGGACTAGAGGAAATACGCAGTATTTT; CDR3aa: CASSSRTRGNTQYF
len: 15; d_gene: -; abundance: -; j_gene: TRBJ1-3; v_gene: TRBV12-3/TRBV12-4; CDR3nt: TGTGCCAGCAGTTTCGTAGGGGTTTCTGGAAACACCATATATTTT; CDR3aa: CASSFVGVSGNTIYF
len: 16; d_gene: -; abundance: -; j_gene: TRBJ2-3; v_gene: TRBV6-1; CDR3nt: TGTGCCAGCAGGGAACACCATGGGGGAAGCACAGATACGCAGTATTTT; CDR3aa: CASREHHGGSTDTQYF
len: 17; d_gene: TRBD1; abundance: -; j_gene: TRBJ2-7; v_gene: TRBV27; CDR3nt: TGTGCCAGCACGACGCTAAGCCGGGACAGGGACCTCAACGAGCAGTACTTC; CDR3aa: CASTTLSRDRDLNEQYF
len: 12; d_gene: -; abundance: -; j_gene: TRBJ2-3; v_gene: TRBV7-9; CDR3nt: TGTGCCAGCAGTCAGGTTGGGGATACGCAGTATTTT; CDR3aa: CASSQVGDTQYF
len: 16; d_gene: TRBD2; abundance: once; j_gene: TRBJ2-7; v_gene: TRBV28; CDR3nt: TGTGCCAGCAGCAGGACTAGCGGGACTGTAAGTTACGAGCAGTACTTC; CDR3aa: CASSRTSGTVSYEQYF
len: 18; d_gene: -; abundance: -; j_gene: TRBJ2-2; v_gene: TRBV12-3/TRBV12-4; CDR3nt: TGTGCCAGCAGTTTGGTCCTCGGGAACAGGCGGAACACCGGGGAGCTGTTTTTT; CDR3aa: CASSLVLGNRRNTGELFF
len: 16; d_gene: -; abundance: -; j_gene: TRBJ1-2; v_gene: TRBV12-3/TRBV12-4; CDR3nt: TGTGCCAGCAGTTTGACCTCACCTCAGGGGTTCTATGGCTACACCTTC; CDR3aa: CASSLTSPQGFYGYTF
len: 15; d_gene: TRBD2; abundance: -; j_gene: TRBJ2-7; v_gene: TRBV3-1; CDR3nt: TGTGCCAGCAGCCCAACGAGCGGGAGGCCCTACGAGCAGTACTTC; CDR3aa: CASSPTSGRPYEQYF
len: 19; d_gene: -; abundance: -; j_gene: TRBJ2-1; v_gene: TRBV5-6; CDR3nt: TGTGCCAGCAGACGCCGGGGTCGGCAGGGCATTTTGATAGGGGGTGAGCAGTTCTTC; CDR3aa: CASRRRGRQGILIGGEQFF